This T cell receptor beta chain was documented in a study of shared clonotypes between healthy human individuals. Worth noting for this clone: The target antigen is unknown.

In the original workflow: ImmunoSEQ junction-only sequences lacked quality scores, so their filtering differed. TCRdb's copy holds only in-frame clones and misses some; the assay was immunoSEQ multiplex PCR. That table supplies the V and J calls and clone size; D and trimming were determined from the DNA. The data contain hundreds of thousands of clones, approximately 79% of them singletons. Trimming stripped 6 bases from V and 7 bases from J, with 17 bases between. CDR1 and CDR2 (germline): SQVTM, ANQGSEA. The CDR3 contains 13 residues. Study findings and constraints: The study found about 4.6% of naive CD4 clonotypes shared across several donors.

This clonotype originated in a woman in her thirties in good health. J is TRBJ2-3 and V is TRBV29-1; D is unclear. Sequenced material: memory CD4+ T cells sorted from blood. The subset here: CD45RA-negative fraction. CDR3: CSVRPRLMNTQYF. CDR3 coding DNA: TGCAGCGTAAGACCGCGGCTGATGAATACGCAGTATTTT.